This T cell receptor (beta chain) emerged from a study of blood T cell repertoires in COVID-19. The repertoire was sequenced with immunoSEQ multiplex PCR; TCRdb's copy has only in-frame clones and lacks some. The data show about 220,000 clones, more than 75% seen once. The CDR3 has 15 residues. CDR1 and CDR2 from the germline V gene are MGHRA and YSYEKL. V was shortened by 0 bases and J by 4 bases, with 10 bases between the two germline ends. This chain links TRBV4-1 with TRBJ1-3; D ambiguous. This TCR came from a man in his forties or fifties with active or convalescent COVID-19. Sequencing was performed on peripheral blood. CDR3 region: CASSQDPTTGNTIYF. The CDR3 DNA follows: TGCGCCAGCAGCCAAGATCCCACAACCGGAAACACCATATATTTT.